This TCR beta chain comes out of a study of somatic mutations in cytotoxic T cells in rheumatoid arthritis. Study-level background: Purity of nearly 100% was reached when some V beta antibody-stained T-cell populations were flow-sorted, including V beta1+ cells sequenced for TCRB.

The assay was immunoSEQ multiplex PCR, and TCRdb's table has in-frame clones only and misses some. This table holds more than 8,000 clones, approximately 91% found once. V dropped 3 bases and J dropped 6 bases, with 11 bases sitting between them. The germline V gene has CDR1 ENHRY and CDR2 SYGVKD. The CDR3 length is 13 residues. Findings and caveats of the study: The study found that the largest CD8+ clone exceeded 20% of CD8+ cells in 8 of 65 patients.

Concerning this clone: Antigen unknown.

The receptor's source is a woman aged 18-29 years with rheumatoid arthritis. Sequencing was done on a sample of CD4+ T cells sorted from blood. The chain employs TRBV10-3 and TRBJ1-1; D remains unclear. In DNA, the CDR3 is TGTGCCATCAGTGACTTCGAGTTCGCTGAAGCTTTCTTT. Translated, it gives CAISDFEFAEAFF.